The T cell receptor (beta chain) described here comes from a study of shared clonotypes between healthy human individuals. Profiled with immunoSEQ multiplex PCR; TCRdb holds only in-frame clones, not every one. The sample shows some 2,100,000 clones, approximately 94% of them seen only once. V lost 4 bases to trimming and J lost 0 bases, with 15 bases between them. Germline assignment: CDR1 ENHRY and CDR2 SYGVKD. This CDR3 has 16 amino acids. The sequence derives from a man aged 18 to 29 in good health. Sequenced material: naive CD4+ T cells sorted from blood. Subset specified: CD45RA+ positively selected. This rearrangement joins TRBV10-3 to TRBJ2-5; D is possibly TRBD1 (8 bases). The CDR3 DNA reads TGTGCCATCAGTGGGGGGGGGACAGGAAACCAAGAGACCCAGTACTTC. The encoded protein is CAISGGGTGNQETQYF.